This T cell receptor (beta chain) is drawn from a study of human T cells and chemical hapten exposure. At the level of the study: Sensitization was performed using 2% DPC on a roughly 2 cm by roughly 2 cm upper inner arm skin site. The upper back received 0.01% DPC by patch testing, with results read at 6 days.

Indicated time point: patch test 2, 6 weeks after DPC sensitization. Treatment here: therapeutic diphenylcyclopropenone sensitization with weekly scalp DPC. MiXCR was run by TCRdb on the RACE reads, yielding one entry per CDR3 protein. This table holds some 70,000 distinct CDR3 sequences, approximately 10% found once. Germline values: CDR1 SEHNR, CDR2 FQNEAQ (reference sequence). This CDR3 spans 16 amino acids. Trimming pared 5 bases from V and 1 base from J, leaving 17 bases between. The study's findings and limits: High-frequency TCRs, those above 1 in 1000, stayed the same after DPC sensitization.

As for this clonotype: What it recognizes is unknown.

The chain is built from TRBV7-9 and TRBJ1-2; D remains unclear. The TCR sequence derives from a woman in her forties or fifties with alopecia areata. Some clones in this sample may be carry-over from other donors' samples. The material was whole blood, obtained in connection with sensitization to the hapten diphenylcyclopropenone (DPC). The CDR3 region is CASSGEPGSRNYGYTF. CDR3 bases: TGTGCCAGCAGCGGTGAGCCCGGCAGCCGTAACTATGGCTACACCTTC.